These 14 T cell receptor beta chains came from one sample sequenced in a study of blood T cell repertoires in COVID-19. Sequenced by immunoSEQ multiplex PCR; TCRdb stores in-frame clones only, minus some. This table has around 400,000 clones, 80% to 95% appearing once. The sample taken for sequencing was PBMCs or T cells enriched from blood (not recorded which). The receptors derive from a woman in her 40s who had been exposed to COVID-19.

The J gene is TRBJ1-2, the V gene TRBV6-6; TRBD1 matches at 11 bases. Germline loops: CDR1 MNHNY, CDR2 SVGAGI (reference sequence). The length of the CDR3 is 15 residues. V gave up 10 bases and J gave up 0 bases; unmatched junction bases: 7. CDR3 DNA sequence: TGTGCCACCAGGACAGGGGGCCCTACTAACTATGGCTACACCTTC. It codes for CATRTGGPTNYGYTF.

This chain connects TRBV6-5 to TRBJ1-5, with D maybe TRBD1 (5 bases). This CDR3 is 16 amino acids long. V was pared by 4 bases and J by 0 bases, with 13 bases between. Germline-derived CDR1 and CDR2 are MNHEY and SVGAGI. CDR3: CASSSLGLNSNQPQHF. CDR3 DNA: TGTGCCAGCAGTTCTCTGGGGCTGAATAGCAATCAGCCCCAGCATTTT.

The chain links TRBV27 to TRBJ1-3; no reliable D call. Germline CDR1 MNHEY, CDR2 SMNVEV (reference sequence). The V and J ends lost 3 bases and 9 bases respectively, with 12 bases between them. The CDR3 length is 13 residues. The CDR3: CASSFTTGSTIYF. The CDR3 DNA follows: TGTGCCAGCAGTTTTACAACCGGGAGCACCATATATTTT.

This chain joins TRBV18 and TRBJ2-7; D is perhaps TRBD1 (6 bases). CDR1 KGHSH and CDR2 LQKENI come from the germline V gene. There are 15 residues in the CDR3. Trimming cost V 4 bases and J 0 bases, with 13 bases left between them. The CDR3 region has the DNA TGTGCCAGCTCACACGCGGACAGCGACTCCTACGAGCAGTACTTC. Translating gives CASSHADSDSYEQYF.

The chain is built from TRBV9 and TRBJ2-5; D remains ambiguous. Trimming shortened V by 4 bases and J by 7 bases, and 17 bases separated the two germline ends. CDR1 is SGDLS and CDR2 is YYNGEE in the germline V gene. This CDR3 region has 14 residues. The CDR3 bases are TGTGCCAGCAGCCCAGATGCCGAGCCAGGGACCCAGTACTTC. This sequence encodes CASSPDAEPGTQYF.

The CDR3 DNA reads TGTGCCTGGAGCTGGGTGGCTAGCGGGACTTCATCCTACGAGCAGTACTTC. Residues: CAWSWVASGTSSYEQYF. This chain uses TRBV30 with TRBJ2-7, with 9 bases identical to TRBD2. V was clipped by 3 bases and J by 1 base; unmatched bases: 13. This CDR3 is 17 amino acids long. The germline V gene encodes CDR1 GTSNPN and CDR2 SVGIG (reference sequence). Complete variable domain (other parts from reference TRBV30 and TRBJ2-7): SQTIHQWPATLVQPVGSPLSLECTVEGTSNPNLYWYRQAAGRGLQLLFYSVGIGQISSEVPQNLSASRPQDRQFILSSKKLLLSDSGFYLCAWSWVASGTSSYEQYFGPGTRLTVT.

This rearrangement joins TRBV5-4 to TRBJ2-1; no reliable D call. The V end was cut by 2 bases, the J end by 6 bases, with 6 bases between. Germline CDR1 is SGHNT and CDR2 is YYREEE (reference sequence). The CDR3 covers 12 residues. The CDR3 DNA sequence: TGTGCCAGCAGCTTTTCGAGCAATGAGCAGTTCTTC. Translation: CASSFSSNEQFF. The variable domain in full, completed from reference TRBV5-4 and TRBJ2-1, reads ETGVTQSPTHLIKTRGQQVTLRCSSQSGHNTVSWYQQALGQGPQFIFQYYREEENGRGNFPPRFSGLQFPNYSSELNVNALELDDSALYLCASSFSSNEQFFGPGTRLTVL.

Written as DNA, the CDR3 is TGTGCCAGCGCGGGACGGACGTCGGCTAACTATGGCTACACCTTC. Translated: CASAGRTSANYGYTF. V usage is TRBV18 and J usage is TRBJ1-2, with D perhaps TRBD1 (5 bases). The CDR3 has 15 residues. Germline assignment: CDR1 KGHSH and CDR2 LQKENI. Trimming shortened V by 8 bases and J by 0 bases, and 16 bases separated the two germline ends.

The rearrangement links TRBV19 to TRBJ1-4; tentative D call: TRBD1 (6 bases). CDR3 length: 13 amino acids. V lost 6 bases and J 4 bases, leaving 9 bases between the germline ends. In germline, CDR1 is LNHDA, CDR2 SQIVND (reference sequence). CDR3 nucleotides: TGTGCCAGTAGGCGACAGGTTAATGAAAAACTGTTTTTT. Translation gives CASRRQVNEKLFF.

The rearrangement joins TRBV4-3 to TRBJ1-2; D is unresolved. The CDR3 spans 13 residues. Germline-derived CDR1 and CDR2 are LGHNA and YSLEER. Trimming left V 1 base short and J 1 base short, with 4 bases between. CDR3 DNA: TGCGCCAGCAGCCAAGTACTTAACTATGGCTACACCTTC. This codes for CASSQVLNYGYTF.

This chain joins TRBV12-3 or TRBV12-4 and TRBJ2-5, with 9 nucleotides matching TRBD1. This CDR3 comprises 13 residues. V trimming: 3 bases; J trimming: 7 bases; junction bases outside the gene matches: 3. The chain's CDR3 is CASSLGQGGTQYF. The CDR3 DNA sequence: TGTGCCAGCAGTTTGGGACAGGGAGGGACCCAGTACTTC.

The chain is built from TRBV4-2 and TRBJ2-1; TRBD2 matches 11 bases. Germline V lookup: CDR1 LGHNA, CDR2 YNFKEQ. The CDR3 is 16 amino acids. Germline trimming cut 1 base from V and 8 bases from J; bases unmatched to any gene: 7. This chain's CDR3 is CASSQVVAGGLDEQFF. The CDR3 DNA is TGTGCCAGCAGCCAAGTTGTAGCGGGGGGGCTGGATGAGCAGTTCTTC.

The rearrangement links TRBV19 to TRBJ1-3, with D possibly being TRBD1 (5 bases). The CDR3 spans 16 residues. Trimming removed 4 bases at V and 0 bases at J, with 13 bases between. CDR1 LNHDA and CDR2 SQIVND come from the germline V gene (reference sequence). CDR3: CASSSRQSNSGNTIYF. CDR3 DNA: TGTGCCAGTAGTAGCCGACAGTCCAACTCTGGAAACACCATATATTTT.

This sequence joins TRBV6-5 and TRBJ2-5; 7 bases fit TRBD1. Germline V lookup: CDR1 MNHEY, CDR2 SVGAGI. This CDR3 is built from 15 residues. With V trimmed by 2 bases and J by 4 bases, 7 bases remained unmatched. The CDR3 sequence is CASSYARTGRETQYF. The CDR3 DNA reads TGTGCCAGCAGTTACGCCAGGACAGGTCGAGAGACCCAGTACTTC.